This T cell receptor (beta chain) stems from a study of blood T cell repertoires in COVID-19. Study-wide context: T cells, B-cell-depleted T cells, or PBMCs provided the cDNA or gDNA that served as material.

The ends were cut back, 2 bases at V and 8 bases at J, with 10 bases in the middle. The CDR3 spans 13 residues. CDR1 is SGHTA, CDR2 FQGTGA, per germline. Sequenced by immunoSEQ multiplex PCR; TCRdb stores in-frame clones only, minus some. The repertoire consists of some 120,000 clones, with approximately 82% occurring once and the leading ten covering roughly 7%. This receptor was taken from a man between 65 and 80 years old with active or convalescent COVID-19. V is TRBV7-3 and J is TRBJ2-1, with D tentatively TRBD1 (5 bases). Sequencing input: peripheral blood. CDR3 amino acids: CASSLVPRDEQFF. The CDR3, as DNA: TGTGCCAGCAGCTTAGTGCCCAGGGATGAGCAGTTCTTC.